This T cell receptor beta chain was captured in a study of blood T cells in healthy people across ages. About the study: For every two T cells, template switching captured about one barcoded beta molecule. General study results and limits: Higher diversity, along with more naive CD4+ cells, distinguished long-lived donors from aged donors.

The draw of peripheral blood yielded around 9.6 milliliters from each donor. Remarks on this clonotype: Its antigen is currently unknown.

Trimming removed 3 bases at V and 4 bases at J, with 12 bases between. This CDR3 comprises 14 residues. Germline V gene sequence: CDR1 SEHNR, CDR2 FQNEAQ (reference sequence). A second PCR, run for roughly 7 to 11 cycles, used a sample-barcoded 5' primer plus a J-beta primer mix. TCRdb redid the calling of the 5' RACE reads with MiXCR, one entry per CDR3 protein. The data hold around 1,700,000 distinct CDR3 sequences, with approximately 30% observed a single time. The TCR sequence derives from a woman in her twenties or thirties in good health. This chain joins TRBV7-9 and TRBJ1-1, with D possibly being TRBD1 (6 bases). Sequencing input: blood. The CDR3 region has the DNA TGTGCCAGCAGCTTCCGGGGGCTGGTCACTGAAGCTTTCTTT. It codes for CASSFRGLVTEAFF.